This is a list of T cell receptor beta chains from one sample in a study of T cells in Graves' hyperthyroidism and ophthalmopathy. TCRdb reprocessed the multiplex PCR reads via MiXCR and lists one record per CDR3 protein. The profile covers more than 500,000 distinct CDR3 sequences, with around 50% appearing a single time and about two fifths taken by the ten largest. The sample taken for sequencing was peripheral blood or thyroid tissue (not recorded which). The receptors were sampled from an adult woman with Graves' disease, either hyperthyroidism or ophthalmopathy (not recorded which). Each CDR3 is given with its conserved first and last residue. D genes are given only for firm matches. For some rows the clone size is stated as once, few or many, or as a class when expanded; others skip it.

TRBV19,TRBD1,TRBJ1-5,NA,CASSEADRGLNQPQHF,TGTGCCAGTAGCGAGGCGGACAGGGGTCTCAATCAGCCCCAGCATTTT
TRBV9,NA,TRBJ2-5,NA,CASSVGQAGRETQYF,TGTGCCAGCAGCGTAGGGCAGGCGGGTCGTGAGACCCAGTACTTC
TRBV5-1,NA,TRBJ1-1,once,CASSPKDTEAFF,TGCGCCAGCAGCCCTAAGGACACTGAAGCTTTCTTT
TRBV7-8,NA,TRBJ1-5,many,CASSLAASQPQHF,TGTGCCAGCAGCTTAGCGGCGAGCCAGCCCCAGCATTTT
TRBV7-8,NA,TRBJ2-7,NA,CASSHSRAGIDF,TGTGCCAGCAGCCATTCACGGGCAGGGATAGACTTC
TRBV6-1,TRBD1,TRBJ1-6,NA,CASSQDRRRGALHF,TGTGCCAGCAGCCAGGACAGGCGGCGTGGAGCCCTCCACTTT
TRBV19,NA,TRBJ1-2,NA,CASSIRGLDYGYTF,TGTGCCAGTAGTATTCGAGGGTTGGACTATGGCTACACCTTC
TRBV10-3,NA,TRBJ1-2,NA,CAISDFGGNTF,TGTGCCATCAGTGATTTTGGCGGAAACACCTTC
TRBV4-1,TRBD1,TRBJ2-2,NA,CASSQMGQSVRELFF,TGCGCCAGCAGCCAGATGGGACAGTCTGTTCGGGAGCTGTTTTTT
TRBV2,NA,TRBJ2-2,NA,CASSPWELSGELFF,TGTGCCAGCAGCCCCTGGGAGCTGTCCGGGGAGCTGTTTTTT
TRBV20-1,NA,TRBJ1-5,NA,CSASRTSATLGTQHF,TGCAGTGCTAGTCGAACTAGCGCGACCTTAGGGACCCAGCATTTT
TRBV7-9,NA,TRBJ2-5,NA,CASSLVGRLGNQETQYF,TGTGCCAGCAGCTTAGTCGGACGTCTAGGGAACCAAGAGACCCAGTACTTC
TRBV15,NA,TRBJ1-1,few,CATSPTGIEAFF,TGTGCCACCAGCCCGACAGGCATTGAAGCTTTCTTT
TRBV19,NA,TRBJ2-7,many,CASSNRDNSYEQYF,TGTGCCAGTAGTAACCGGGACAACTCCTACGAGCAGTACTTC
TRBV20-1,NA,TRBJ2-7,NA,CSAPPSRTYEQYF,TGCAGTGCTCCCCCTAGCAGAACCTACGAGCAGTACTTC
TRBV20-1,NA,TRBJ2-5,NA,CSARDGQQETQYF,TGCAGTGCTAGAGACGGGCAGCAAGAGACCCAGTACTTC
TRBV15,TRBD1,TRBJ2-5,few,CATSKYRGRVKTQYF,TGTGCCACCAGCAAGTACAGGGGGCGCGTGAAGACCCAGTACTTC
TRBV5-5,NA,TRBJ2-7,many,CASRQPGKPYEQYF,TGTGCCAGCAGGCAACCAGGGAAACCCTACGAGCAGTACTTC
TRBV5-1,NA,TRBJ1-1,NA,CASSSKGGLDTEAFF,TGCGCCAGCAGCTCAAAAGGGGGGTTGGACACTGAAGCTTTCTTT
TRBV6-5,TRBD2,TRBJ2-7,NA,CAGRPLAGSYEQYF,TGTGCCGGCAGACCCCTAGCGGGATCCTACGAGCAGTACTTC
TRBV20-1,NA,TRBJ1-5,NA,CSARASGSYQETQHF,TGCAGTGCTAGAGCCAGCGGGAGTTATCAAGAGACCCAGCATTTT
TRBV10-3,NA,TRBJ2-2,NA,CAIRELISTGELFF,TGTGCCATCCGGGAATTAATCTCTACCGGGGAGCTGTTTTTT
TRBV20-1,NA,TRBJ1-4,NA,CSASFLTTEKLFF,TGCAGTGCCTCCTTCCTTACGACTGAAAAACTGTTTTTT
TRBV5-4,NA,TRBJ2-2,many,CASSSGTPVTGELFF,TGTGCCAGCAGCTCCGGGACGCCGGTCACCGGGGAGCTGTTTTTT
TRBV7-2,NA,TRBJ1-1,many,CASSYRETEAFF,TGTGCCAGCAGCTACAGGGAGACTGAAGCTTTCTTT
TRBV7-2,NA,TRBJ1-1,NA,CASSSQPGGTEAFF,TGTGCCAGCAGCTCTCAGCCTGGGGGCACTGAAGCTTTCTTT
TRBV5-6,NA,TRBJ1-5,NA,CASSLGQYINQPQHF,TGTGCCAGCAGCTTGGGACAGTATATCAATCAGCCCCAGCATTTT
TRBV7-2,NA,TRBJ1-6,NA,CASTSYTTDNSPLHF,TGTGCCAGCACATCCTACACGACTGATAATTCACCCCTCCACTTT
TRBV7-2,TRBD1,TRBJ1-2,NA,CTSHGTGYGYTF,TGTACCAGCCACGGGACAGGATATGGCTACACCTTC
TRBV29-1,NA,TRBJ2-5,few,CSALKETQYF,TGCAGCGCCTTAAAGGAGACCCAGTACTTC
TRBV7-9,NA,TRBJ1-5,many,CASSLRPNQPQHF,TGTGCCAGCAGCCTGCGACCTAATCAGCCCCAGCATTTT
TRBV29-1,TRBD2,TRBJ2-7,NA,CRRTSGDISYEQYF,TGCAGGCGGACTAGCGGAGACATCTCCTACGAGCAGTACTTC
TRBV25-1,NA,TRBJ2-5,NA,CARGAEETQYF,TGTGCTAGAGGGGCGGAAGAGACCCAGTACTTC
TRBV7-3,NA,TRBJ1-5,few,CASSPLPAQPQHF,TGTGCCAGCAGCCCGCTCCCGGCTCAGCCCCAGCATTTT
TRBV9,NA,TRBJ1-2,NA,CASSVGGEREGYTF,TGTGCCAGCAGCGTAGGAGGGGAAAGAGAAGGCTACACCTTC
TRBV10-3,NA,TRBJ1-1,few,CAISGPGPNTEAFF,TGTGCCATCAGCGGGCCAGGGCCGAACACTGAAGCTTTCTTT
TRBV25-1,NA,TRBJ1-2,NA,CASSVDRLGNGYTF,TGTGCCAGCAGCGTGGATCGGTTGGGGAATGGCTACACCTTC
TRBV20-1,NA,TRBJ2-7,many,CSARDGGSVGEQYF,TGCAGTGCTAGAGACGGGGGCTCGGTTGGCGAGCAGTACTTC
TRBV29-1,TRBD2,TRBJ2-7,few,CSVDSGRAGEQYF,TGCAGCGTCGATAGCGGGAGGGCTGGCGAGCAGTACTTC
TRBV9,NA,TRBJ2-7,NA,CASSETTGSYRYEQYF,TGTGCCAGCAGCGAAACTACAGGATCCTACCGCTACGAGCAGTACTTC
TRBV19,NA,TRBJ1-6,many,CASTDGNNSPLHF,TGTGCCAGTACGGACGGAAATAATTCACCCCTCCACTTT
TRBV10-3,NA,TRBJ2-5,few,CAISESSGEETQYF,TGTGCCATCAGTGAGTCATCAGGGGAAGAGACCCAGTACTTC
TRBV12-3/TRBV12-4,NA,TRBJ2-7,many,CASSLFRGLSYEQYF,TGTGCCAGCAGTTTATTCCGGGGCCTCTCCTACGAGCAGTACTTC
TRBV5-4,TRBD2,TRBJ2-7,many,CASSLTGLAGYEQYF,TGTGCCAGCAGCTTGACAGGACTAGCGGGTTACGAGCAGTACTTC
TRBV29-1,NA,TRBJ2-5,many,CSADGPEGQETQYF,TGCAGCGCCGACGGTCCCGAGGGCCAAGAGACCCAGTACTTC
TRBV10-3,NA,TRBJ1-1,NA,CAISSRTLMGTEAFF,TGTGCCATCAGCTCGCGGACCCTCATGGGGACTGAAGCTTTCTTT
TRBV6-1,TRBD2,TRBJ2-2,few,CASRLAGAGELFF,TGTGCCAGCAGACTAGCGGGAGCTGGCGAGCTGTTTTTT
TRBV2,TRBD1,TRBJ1-3,NA,CASSWTGGSTIYF,TGTGCCAGCAGTTGGACAGGGGGAAGCACCATATATTTT
TRBV2,TRBD2,TRBJ2-5,NA,CASSETRRLAGGQETQYF,TGTGCCAGCAGTGAAACCCGTCGACTAGCGGGAGGCCAAGAGACCCAGTACTTC
TRBV4-3,NA,TRBJ2-2,many,CASSQEGHYTGELFF,TGCGCCAGCAGCCAAGAAGGCCACTACACCGGGGAGCTGTTTTTT
TRBV10-3,NA,TRBJ2-7,few,CAISVSSGNHEQYF,TGTGCCATCAGTGTCTCCTCAGGGAACCACGAGCAGTACTTC
TRBV29-1,TRBD1,TRBJ2-3,NA,CSVPTGATDTQYF,TGCAGCGTCCCGACAGGGGCAACAGATACGCAGTATTTT
TRBV29-1,NA,TRBJ2-7,NA,CSLEMGYTHEQYF,TGCAGCTTGGAGATGGGTTATACCCACGAGCAGTACTTC
TRBV2,NA,TRBJ2-5,NA,CASSEGDSETQYF,TGTGCCAGCAGTGAGGGGGACTCAGAGACCCAGTACTTC
TRBV29-1,TRBD1,TRBJ2-6,NA,CSVVGAGQGRSSGANVLTF,TGCAGCGTTGTAGGCGCGGGACAGGGTCGGAGCTCTGGGGCCAACGTCCTGACTTTC
TRBV29-1,NA,TRBJ1-4,NA,CSVEDGTGLINEKLFF,TGCAGCGTTGAAGATGGAACAGGCCTTATTAATGAAAAACTGTTTTTT
TRBV4-1,NA,TRBJ1-2,once,CASSQGDATSYGYTF,TGCGCCAGCAGCCAAGGAGACGCGACCAGCTATGGCTACACCTTC
TRBV7-9,NA,TRBJ1-6,NA,CASSSGPTRVHF,TGTGCCAGCAGCTCCGGGCCGACACGGGTCCACTTT